Below are 26 T cell receptor beta chains sequenced from a single sample in a study of vaccination effects on CD4 cells after COVID-19. The protocol was immunoSEQ multiplex PCR, while the TCRdb copy is restricted to in-frame clones and leaves out a portion. The sample yields 50,000 to 75,000 clones, more than 60% seen once. Around day 10 of culture, CD4+ T cells were separated out. Their antigen targets remain unknown. The sample consisted of CD4+ T cells from PBMCs cultured without peptide, taken before COVID-19 vaccination. The receptors were gathered from a human donor who had a prior SARS-CoV-2 infection.

V and J are TRBV7-3 and TRBJ2-5; no clear D gene. Deletions cut 1 base from V and 2 bases from J, with 11 bases between. From germline, CDR1 is SGHTA and CDR2 FQGTGA. This CDR3 spans 15 amino acids. CDR3 in DNA: TGTGCCAGCAGCTTAAAGTTTGGCAGACAAGAGACCCAGTACTTC. Its translation: CASSLKFGRQETQYF.

This clone was seen just once. The chain recombines TRBV10-3 with TRBJ2-1; 15 bases map to TRBD2. CDR1 and CDR2 (germline): ENHRY, SYGVKD. This CDR3 is built from 16 residues. The V segment lost 6 bases and the J segment 10 bases; nucleotides outside the gene matches: 10. Here the CDR3 reads CAISGLAGGPGSEQFF. The CDR3 DNA sequence: TGTGCCATCAGCGGACTAGCGGGGGGGCCGGGGTCGGAGCAGTTCTTC.

The J gene is TRBJ2-4, the V gene TRBV5-6; 7 bases line up with TRBD1. The germline gives CDR1 SGHDT, CDR2 YYEEEE. The CDR3 is 17 residues long. Trimming took 4 bases from V and 0 from J; bases not matched to a gene: 10. The CDR3 nucleotides read TGTGCCAGCAGCAGAGACGGGACAGCGCTAGCCAAAAACATTCAGTACTTC. It yields the protein CASSRDGTALAKNIQYF.

The rearrangement uses TRBV3-1 (or the pseudogene TRBV3-2) and TRBJ1-4; D gene unclear. CDR3 length: 14 residues. Between the trimmed V and J ends, which lost 5 bases and 12 bases, there was a span of 19 bases. Germline V gene lookup returns CDR1 LGHDT and CDR2 YNNKEL (reference sequence). The CDR3 DNA reads TGTGCCAGCAGCGCGACCTGGGCCGATGGCGAACTGTTTTTT. Translated, it gives CASSATWADGELFF.

The genes are TRBV11-3 and TRBJ1-1; D not resolved. The V end lost 5 bases, the J end lost 8 bases, and 9 bases lay between the germline ends. Looked up from germline, CDR1 is SGHNT and CDR2 is YENEEA. This CDR3 has 11 residues. The CDR3 sequence is CASSVGHEAFF. The CDR3 DNA reads TGTGCCAGCAGCGTAGGCCACGAAGCTTTCTTT. Together with reference TRBV11-3 and TRBJ1-1, the CDR3 gives the full variable domain: EAGVVQSPRYKIIEKKQPVAFWCNPISGHNTLYWYLQNLGQGPELLIRYENEEAVDDSQLPKDRFSAERLKGVDSTLKIQPAELGDSAVYLCASSVGHEAFFGQGTRLTVV.

This clone has a single count. The gene calls are TRBV7-2 and TRBJ2-2; 8 nucleotides agree with TRBD2. Trimming removed 2 bases from V and 4 bases from J; junction bases left unmatched: 6. CDR1 is SGHTA, CDR2 FQGNSA, per germline. The CDR3 runs to 16 residues. This CDR3 is CASSLRRGAVTGELFF. In nucleotides, the CDR3 is TGTGCCAGCAGCTTAAGGCGGGGGGCGGTCACCGGGGAGCTGTTTTTT. The full variable domain, completed using reference TRBV7-2 and TRBJ2-2, is GAGVSQSPSNKVTEKGKDVELRCDPISGHTALYWYRQSLGQGLEFLIYFQGNSAPDKSGLPSDRFSAERTGGSVSTLTIQRTQQEDSAVYLCASSLRRGAVTGELFFGEGSRLTVL.

The chain links TRBV9 to TRBJ2-2; tentatively, D is TRBD1 (6 bases). This CDR3 comprises 18 residues. Germline CDR1 reads SGDLS; CDR2 reads YYNGEE. Trimming removed 4 bases at V and 7 bases at J, with 26 bases between. This chain's CDR3 is CASSRADGTPPLGGELFF. CDR3 DNA sequence: TGTGCCAGCAGCAGAGCAGACGGGACACCACCATTGGGCGGGGAGCTGTTTTTT.

The rearrangement joins TRBV12-3 or TRBV12-4 to TRBJ1-1; D is unclear. Trimming took 6 bases from V and 3 from J, leaving 11 bases between them. The CDR3 is made up of 13 amino acids. CDR3 bases: TGTGCCAGCAGCCTATCCGAGGACACTGAAGCTTTCTTT. This gives the protein CASSLSEDTEAFF.

This chain joins TRBV18 and TRBJ2-7, with 9 bases that match TRBD1. CDR3 length: 15 amino acids. Germline values: CDR1 KGHSH, CDR2 LQKENI. With 2 bases clipped from V and 7 bases from J, the junction kept 9 bases outside the gene matches. The CDR3 reads CASSPGDRGSWEQYF. In nucleotides, the CDR3 is TGTGCCAGCTCACCAGGCGACAGGGGGTCTTGGGAGCAGTACTTC. Full variable domain (rest looked up from reference TRBV18 and TRBJ2-7): NAGVMQNPRHLVRRRGQEARLRCSPMKGHSHVYWYRQLPEEGLKFMVYLQKENIIDESGMPKERFSAEFPKEGPSILRIQQVVRGDSAAYFCASSPGDRGSWEQYFGPGTRLTVT.

The V call is TRBV2, the J call TRBJ2-2; 10 bases map to TRBD2. The CDR3 sequence is 20 residues long. Germline loops: CDR1 SNHLY, CDR2 FYNNEI. J was trimmed by 4 bases and V by 6 bases; bases with no gene match: 20. The CDR3 DNA sequence: TGTGCCAGCAGCCCAGGGGGAATCCTTAGCGGGGGGCGGGGCACCGGGGAGCTGTTTTTT. This translates into CASSPGGILSGGRGTGELFF.

This clone has a single count. This chain links TRBV7-2 with TRBJ2-7; weak D call: TRBD1 (6 bases). V dropped 8 bases and J dropped 3 bases, with 14 bases sitting between them. Germline V CDR1 and CDR2: SGHTA, FQGNSA. The CDR3 runs 13 residues. The CDR3 region is CASAWTVNYEQYF. The CDR3 DNA is TGTGCCAGCGCATGGACAGTGAACTACGAGCAGTACTTC.

The chain employs TRBV6-5 and TRBJ2-1, with D perhaps assigned TRBD1 or TRBD2 (5 bases each). Trimming left V 6 bases short and J 6 bases short, with 18 bases between. The CDR3 loop spans 15 amino acids. Germline CDR1 and CDR2: MNHEY and SVGAGI. The CDR3 DNA follows: TGTGCCAGCAGACCGACGGGGCTACCCCGCAATGAGCAGTTCTTC. Protein product: CASRPTGLPRNEQFF.

V and J are TRBV2 and TRBJ2-7; D may be TRBD1 (5 bases). The CDR3 extends over 14 amino acids. Per the germline V gene, CDR1 is SNHLY and CDR2 is FYNNEI. V was trimmed by 8 bases and J by 6 bases, leaving 20 bases between them. The CDR3 region is CASHPTGGESEQYF. CDR3 DNA sequence: TGTGCCAGCCATCCAACAGGTGGTGAATCCGAGCAGTACTTC.

The rearrangement uses TRBV5-1 and TRBJ2-3; D not certain. The CDR3 is made up of 12 amino acids. V was pared by 0 bases and J by 2 bases, with 1 base between. Germline loops: CDR1 SGHRS, CDR2 YFSETQ. CDR3 protein: CASSLATDTQYF. The CDR3 DNA is TGCGCCAGCAGCTTGGCCACAGATACGCAGTATTTT.

This clone was seen more than once but under ten times. This chain uses TRBV15 with TRBJ1-2; 10 nucleotides align to TRBD1. V dropped 3 bases and J dropped 4; count of bases not matched to a gene: 2. In germline, CDR1 is LNHNV, CDR2 YYDKDF (reference sequence). The CDR3 has 14 amino acids. CDR3 residues: CATSRGDRGYGYTF. CDR3 DNA sequence: TGTGCCACCAGCAGGGGGGACAGGGGCTATGGCTACACCTTC.

CDR3 nucleotide sequence: TGTGCCAGCAGCTTAGTGTCGGGGGACGAGCAGTACTTC. Translated: CASSLVSGDEQYF. J is TRBJ2-7 and V is TRBV7-9, with a weak D call TRBD2 (6 bases). V was shortened by 1 base and J by 5 bases, with 9 bases between the two germline ends. This CDR3 is built from 13 residues. Germline loops: CDR1 SEHNR, CDR2 FQNEAQ (reference sequence).

A few counts support this clone. V usage is TRBV2 and J usage is TRBJ1-2; no clear D gene. The ends were cut back, 7 bases at V and 4 bases at J, with 16 bases in the middle. The CDR3 sequence is 14 residues long. Per the germline V gene, CDR1 is SNHLY and CDR2 is FYNNEI. The CDR3 coding sequence is TGTGCCAGCATCGGAAAGGTCTTAGCCTATGGCTACACCTTC. Its translation: CASIGKVLAYGYTF.

This clone was counted only a few times. The rearrangement links TRBV5-4 to TRBJ2-5; weak D call: TRBD1 (5 bases). Per germline, CDR1 SGHNT and CDR2 YYREEE (reference sequence). The CDR3 has 14 amino acids. Trimming took 4 bases from V and 1 from J, leaving 11 bases between them. The CDR3: CASSLWGSQETQYF. CDR3 DNA: TGTGCCAGCAGCCTCTGGGGCAGCCAAGAGACCCAGTACTTC.

This chain links TRBV7-2 with TRBJ2-7; perhaps D is TRBD1 or TRBD2 (5 bases each). The V gene's germline CDR1 is SGHTA and CDR2 FQGNSA. Trimming cost V 2 bases and J 4 bases, with 9 bases left between them. There are 13 residues in the CDR3. CDR3 nucleotides: TGTGCCAGCAGCTTATCGAGGGGTTACGAGCAGTACTTC. Protein product: CASSLSRGYEQYF.

This clone has more than one count but fewer than ten. The chain has TRBV5-1 and TRBJ1-6; a weak D match, TRBD1 (5 bases). The ends were cut back, 2 bases at V and 10 bases at J, with 16 bases in the middle. This CDR3 region has 15 residues. The V gene's germline CDR1 is SGHRS and CDR2 YFSETQ. CDR3 DNA: TGCGCCAGCAGCTTCCGGGACGGTGCAGGGTCACCCCTCCACTTT. This sequence encodes CASSFRDGAGSPLHF.

The chain joins TRBV18 to TRBJ1-2, with TRBD1 identical over 7 bases. Trimming took 4 bases from V and 4 from J; bases not matched to a gene: 3. Germline CDR1 is KGHSH and CDR2 is LQKENI. CDR3 length: 13 residues. This CDR3 is CASSQQGSYGYTF. The CDR3 coding sequence is TGTGCCAGCTCACAACAGGGGTCCTATGGCTACACCTTC.

The J gene is TRBJ1-5, the V gene TRBV2; D ambiguous. V was trimmed by 2 bases and J by 7 bases, leaving 12 bases between them. CDR1 is SNHLY and CDR2 is FYNNEI in the germline V gene. The CDR3 spans 14 residues. CDR3 loop: CASSERAETQPQHF. The CDR3 DNA is TGTGCCAGCAGTGAAAGGGCAGAAACCCAGCCCCAGCATTTT.

This clone came up once. V gene TRBV20-1 combines with J gene TRBJ2-1; weak D call: TRBD1 (5 bases). Trimming removed 3 bases from V and 6 bases from J, with 15 bases in between. The CDR3 loop spans 14 amino acids. Germline V gene lookup returns CDR1 DFQATT and CDR2 SNEGSKA (reference sequence). The CDR3 reads CSASPAIRGNEQFF. The CDR3 bases are TGCAGTGCTAGTCCCGCGATTAGGGGCAATGAGCAGTTCTTC.

J is TRBJ2-3 and V is TRBV9; no clear D gene. The CDR3 totals 13 residues. Germline-derived CDR1 and CDR2 are SGDLS and YYNGEE. V was trimmed by 3 bases and J by 0 bases, leaving 5 bases between them. DNA of the CDR3: TGTGCCAGCAGCGCCACTAGCACAGATACGCAGTATTTT. Amino acids: CASSATSTDTQYF.

The genes are TRBV19 and TRBJ1-2; 8 bases align to TRBD1. The length of the CDR3 is 15 residues. Germline CDR1 reads LNHDA; CDR2 reads SQIVND (reference sequence). J was trimmed by 3 bases and V by 5 bases; bases with no gene match: 8. CDR3: CASSLRAGGYYGYTF. CDR3 DNA: TGTGCCAGTAGTCTCCGGGCAGGGGGCTACTATGGCTACACCTTC.

This clone was found a few times. The rearrangement links TRBV7-9 to TRBJ2-7; 8 bases fit TRBD1. CDR3 size: 14 residues. Trimming took 5 bases from V and 7 from J; bases not matched to a gene: 10. Germline lookup yields CDR1 SEHNR and CDR2 FQNEAQ (reference sequence). CDR3 amino acids: CASSPRTGTGEQYF. The CDR3 DNA reads as TGTGCCAGCAGCCCCCGGACAGGGACGGGGGAGCAGTACTTC. The variable domain in full, with the rest retrieved from reference TRBV7-9 and TRBJ2-7, is DTGVSQNPRHKITKRGQNVTFRCDPISEHNRLYWYRQTLGQGPEFLTYFQNEAQLEKSRLLSDRFSAERPKGSFSTLEIQRTEQGDSAMYLCASSPRTGTGEQYFGPGTRLTVT.